One and the same sample provided the 27 T cell receptor delta chains below, sequenced in a study of Vδ1+ human thymocytes. Study-wide points: Thymic TRG and TRD repertoires appeared highly polyclonal.

Their cognate antigens are unknown. Extracted RNA was reverse transcribed into cDNA. Pooled V-gene forward primers with one constant-region reverse primer generated the CDR3 amplicons by multiplex PCR. TCRdb reran clone calling via CATT on the multiplex PCR reads. The table lists roughly 76,000 delta-chain clones, approximately 37% of them singletons. The sample was Vdelta1+ gamma-delta thymocytes from the thymus. This sample's subset: FACS-sorted CD3+ TCRalphabeta- TCRVdelta1+ TCRVdelta2- thymocytes. The receptors derive from a boy younger than two who had congenital heart surgery.

The sample holds a few counts of this clone. The J gene is TRDJ1, the V gene TRDV1, with 8 positions matching TRDD3. The CDR3 length is 15 residues. Per germline, CDR1 TSWWSYY and CDR2 QGS. V gave up 1 base and J gave up 7 bases; unmatched junction bases: 8. CDR3 bases: TGTGCTCTTGGGGAACCAGAACTGGGGGGCGGTAAACTCATCTTT. This sequence encodes CALGEPELGGGKLIF.

The rearrangement links TRDV1 to TRDJ1; 7 bases match TRDD2. The CDR3 loop spans 19 amino acids. Germline V gene lookup returns CDR1 TSWWSYY and CDR2 QGS. Trimming cost V 5 bases and J 3 bases; bases outside gene matches: 21. In DNA form, the CDR3 reads TGTGCTCTTGGGCCCTTCTCGCTTTCCTACGTTCAGGTGGCCGATAAACTCATCTTT. This gives the protein CALGPFSLSYVQVADKLIF.

This chain links TRDV1 with TRDJ1; 9 bases match TRDD3. The CDR3 covers 23 residues. Germline V CDR1 and CDR2: TSWWSYY, QGS. Losses at the gene ends were 1 base for V and 0 bases for J; bases not matched to a gene: 24. The CDR3 here is CALGEPIFLPWGIKMVYTDKLIF. DNA for the CDR3: TGTGCTCTTGGGGAACCTATTTTCCTACCCTGGGGGATTAAGATGGTGTACACCGATAAACTCATCTTT.

The chain couples TRDV1 to TRDJ1; D is uncertain. Trimming removed 5 bases at V and 2 bases at J, with 15 bases between. Germline V CDR1 and CDR2: TSWWSYY, QGS. The CDR3 is 15 residues long. CDR3 sequence (DNA): TGTGCTCTTGGGACTAAGGCGTGCGCGACCGATAAACTCATCTTT. Protein sequence: CALGTKACATDKLIF.

The chain uses TRDV1 and TRDJ1; no clear D gene. The germline gives CDR1 TSWWSYY, CDR2 QGS. Trimming left V 2 bases short and J 2 bases short, with 18 bases between. This CDR3 contains 17 residues. This chain's CDR3 is CALGEFMFDPGTDKLIF. CDR3 nucleotides: TGTGCTCTTGGGGAATTTATGTTCGATCCGGGGACCGATAAACTCATCTTT.

The chain joins TRDV1 to TRDJ1, with D perhaps TRDD3 (5 bases). The CDR3 is 17 amino acids. CDR1 is TSWWSYY, CDR2 QGS, per germline. V gave up 0 bases and J gave up 5 bases, with 19 bases separating them. The CDR3 is CALGELLRVWGKDKLIF. DNA for the CDR3: TGTGCTCTTGGGGAACTTCTAAGGGTATGGGGTAAGGATAAACTCATCTTT.

V usage is TRDV1 and J usage is TRDJ1, with 7 bases lining up with TRDD3. Germline CDR1 reads TSWWSYY; CDR2 reads QGS. The CDR3 consists of 17 residues. Unmatched junction bases numbered 12, after V lost 2 bases and J lost 3 bases. The CDR3: CALGEVAGGDDPDKLIF. CDR3 in DNA: TGTGCTCTTGGGGAAGTAGCGGGGGGGGATGACCCCGATAAACTCATCTTT.

The chain uses TRDV2 and TRDJ1; D is uncertain. Trimming shortened V by 9 bases and J by 9 bases, and 16 bases separated the two germline ends. The germline CDR1 and CDR2 sequences are GEAIGNYY and EKD. The CDR3 has 11 residues. This CDR3 is CATVLVKELIF. The CDR3 DNA reads as TGTGCCACCGTTCTAGTGAAGGAACTCATCTTT.

The chain has TRDV1 and TRDJ1; the D call may be TRDD2 or TRDD3 (5 bases each). CDR1 and CDR2 from the germline V gene are TSWWSYY and QGS. Trimming pared 3 bases from V and 3 bases from J, leaving 17 bases between. The CDR3 contains 16 residues. In nucleotides, the CDR3 is TGTGCTCTTGGGGACCAGCCCTTCGGGGGCCCCGATAAACTCATCTTT. Its protein product is CALGDQPFGGPDKLIF.

The chain links TRDV1 to TRDJ1; tentative D call: TRDD3 (6 bases). CDR1 is TSWWSYY, CDR2 QGS, per germline. The CDR3 extends over 21 amino acids. V gave up 0 bases and J gave up 0 bases, with 26 bases separating them. The CDR3 is CALGELETLLRSMGDTDKLIF. The CDR3 coding sequence is TGTGCTCTTGGGGAACTAGAGACACTTCTACGTTCAATGGGGGACACCGATAAACTCATCTTT.

The genes are TRDV1 and TRDJ1; possibly TRDD2 for D (6 bases). The V end lost 1 base, the J end lost 7 bases, and 16 bases lay between the germline ends. This CDR3 comprises 15 residues. Per the germline V gene, CDR1 is TSWWSYY and CDR2 is QGS. The CDR3 sequence is CALGEPLFLSAKLIF. The DNA for the CDR3 is TGTGCTCTTGGGGAACCCCTCTTCCTCTCGGCTAAACTCATCTTT.

In its sample, this clone was seen a few times. The V gene is TRDV1, the J gene TRDJ1, with D perhaps TRDD2 or TRDD3 (7 bases each). The germline V and J ends were trimmed by 5 bases and 0 bases, with 40 bases remaining between them. Germline V gene data show CDR1 as TSWWSYY and CDR2 as QGS. The CDR3 length is 24 residues. In nucleotides, the CDR3 is TGTGCTCTTGGGCCGCGGGCCTTCCTTCCCCTACTGGGGTGGGGTCATACTTACACCGATAAACTCATCTTT. Its protein product is CALGPRAFLPLLGWGHTYTDKLIF.

This clone was counted between two and nine times. The V and J genes are TRDV1 and TRDJ1; 8 bases line up with TRDD3. This CDR3 has 18 residues. With 0 bases clipped from V and 0 bases from J, the junction kept 9 bases outside the gene matches. Germline CDR1 is TSWWSYY and CDR2 is QGS. The CDR3 coding sequence is TGTGCTCTTGGGGAACTCCCCGTACTGGGGGCTAACACCGATAAACTCATCTTT. The encoded protein is CALGELPVLGANTDKLIF.

The chain has TRDV1 and TRDJ1; TRDD3 agrees at 10 bases. Germline V gene sequence: CDR1 TSWWSYY, CDR2 QGS. This CDR3 has 19 amino acids. Trimming cost V 3 bases and J 0 bases; bases outside gene matches: 13. The CDR3: CALGEIRDWGIRDTDKLIF. The CDR3 DNA follows: TGTGCTCTTGGGGAGATTCGAGACTGGGGGATCAGAGACACCGATAAACTCATCTTT.

This chain uses TRDV1 with TRDJ1; D unclear. V shed 7 bases and J shed 0 bases, with 24 bases lying between them. This CDR3 spans 18 amino acids. Germline CDR1 TSWWSYY, CDR2 QGS. CDR3 sequence: CALAVNTPAQIYTDKLIF. The DNA of the CDR3 is TGTGCTCTTGCAGTTAACACCCCAGCCCAAATTTACACCGATAAACTCATCTTT.

This clone has a handful of counts. The V gene is TRDV1, the J gene TRDJ1; 11 positions agree with TRDD3. The CDR3 has 23 amino acids. V was pared by 2 bases and J by 1 base, with 24 bases of the junction left unmatched. Germline V gene data show CDR1 as TSWWSYY and CDR2 as QGS. Written as DNA, the CDR3 is TGTGCTCTTGGGGAATCAATACGTTACTGGGGGATAGGCCCGTCCCTTCGCACCGATAAACTCATCTTT. Encoded protein: CALGESIRYWGIGPSLRTDKLIF.

This clone was detected only a few times. The chain couples TRDV1 to TRDJ1, with 13 bases lining up with TRDD3. CDR3 size: 21 residues. Germline assignment: CDR1 TSWWSYY and CDR2 QGS. J gave up 2 bases and V 1 base, and 16 bases lay outside the gene matches. CDR3 in DNA: TGTGCTCTTGGGGAACACCCCCCACTGGGGGATACGCCCCCTCAGACCGATAAACTCATCTTT. Residues: CALGEHPPLGDTPPQTDKLIF.

The chain carries TRDV1 and TRDJ1; no reliable D call. V was shortened by 4 bases and J by 4 bases, with 16 bases between the two germline ends. Per the germline V gene, CDR1 is TSWWSYY and CDR2 is QGS. The CDR3 loop spans 15 amino acids. In nucleotides, the CDR3 is TGTGCTCTTGGGGTCCCTGAGTGTGGGAGCGATAAACTCATCTTT. Residues: CALGVPECGSDKLIF.

This clone has just a few counts. This sequence joins TRDV1 and TRDJ1; TRDD3 aligns across 13 bases. V trimming: 9 bases; J trimming: 3 bases; junction bases outside the gene matches: 16. From germline, CDR1 is TSWWSYY and CDR2 QGS. The CDR3 has 18 amino acids. The CDR3 coding sequence is TGTGCTCTCACCCCCGGACCCGTACTGGGGGATACGGCCGATAAACTCATCTTT. This encodes CALTPGPVLGDTADKLIF.

The rearrangement joins TRDV1 to TRDJ1; 9 bases agree with TRDD3. The V segment lost 6 bases and the J segment 10 bases; nucleotides outside the gene matches: 15. The CDR3 is made up of 15 amino acids. Germline-derived CDR1 and CDR2 are TSWWSYY and QGS. The CDR3 reads CALGRVGGDTRRLIF. The DNA for the CDR3 is TGTGCTCTTGGTAGAGTAGGGGGGGATACCCGAAGACTCATCTTT.

This clone was seen a handful of times. J is TRDJ1 and V is TRDV1; 11 bases align to TRDD3. This CDR3 contains 17 residues. CDR1 and CDR2 (germline): TSWWSYY, QGS. J lost 7 bases, V lost 1 base, and 11 bases had no gene match. CDR3 sequence reads: CALGERWGIPRAGKLIF. DNA of the CDR3: TGTGCTCTTGGGGAACGCTGGGGGATACCTCGGGCCGGTAAACTCATCTTT.

This clone has just a few counts. The V call is TRDV1, the J call TRDJ1; possible D gene TRDD3, 8 bases. This CDR3 spans 21 amino acids. Trimming left V 3 bases short and J 1 base short, with 30 bases between. Germline CDR1 reads TSWWSYY; CDR2 reads QGS. The CDR3 region is CALGDPHPLSYILGATDKLIF. The CDR3 DNA is TGTGCTCTTGGGGATCCTCACCCCCTTTCCTACATACTGGGGGCCACCGATAAACTCATCTTT.

This chain joins TRDV1 and TRDJ1, with a tentative D call TRDD2 (6 bases). The CDR3 is 14 amino acids. Trimming left V 5 bases short and J 5 bases short, with 15 bases between. Germline V gives CDR1 TSWWSYY, CDR2 QGS. The CDR3 here is CALGKPSRGDKLIF. CDR3 sequence (DNA): TGTGCTCTTGGGAAACCTTCCAGGGGAGATAAACTCATCTTT.

This clone was detected a few times. This chain connects TRDV1 to TRDJ1; 11 positions match TRDD3. The V gene's germline CDR1 is TSWWSYY and CDR2 QGS. The J segment lost 2 bases and the V segment lost 0 bases, leaving 29 bases of the junction unmatched. There are 25 residues in the CDR3. CDR3: CALGELPTSHLRRTGGYCGTDKLIF. CDR3 in DNA: TGTGCTCTTGGGGAACTCCCTACTTCCCACCTGCGACGTACTGGGGGATATTGCGGAACCGATAAACTCATCTTT.

The chain joins TRDV1 to TRDJ2; 7 bases are shared with TRDD3. This CDR3 has 18 amino acids. With 5 bases clipped from V and 2 bases from J, the junction kept 14 bases outside the gene matches. From germline, CDR1 is TSWWSYY and CDR2 QGS. The CDR3 region has the DNA TGTGCTCTTGGGCCTAAACTCCCGAGTGGGGGATTGACAGCACAACTCTTCTTT. Protein product: CALGPKLPSGGLTAQLFF.

V gene TRDV1 combines with J gene TRDJ1; 10 bases are shared with TRDD3. Germline lookup yields CDR1 TSWWSYY and CDR2 QGS. The CDR3 has 21 residues. V lost 3 bases and J lost 4; bases outside the gene matches: 23. In DNA, the CDR3 is TGTGCTCTTGGGGACCCAACTCCCTTCCTAGGCGGGGGATACGGGGACGATAAACTCATCTTT. It specifies CALGDPTPFLGGGYGDDKLIF.

The rearrangement links TRDV1 to TRDJ1; 8 bases map to TRDD3. V gave up 0 bases and J gave up 0 bases; unmatched junction bases: 21. Germline lookup yields CDR1 TSWWSYY and CDR2 QGS. The CDR3 sequence is 22 residues long. The CDR3 DNA follows: TGTGCTCTTGGGGAACTAGACCCCGATCGCCGTTACTGGGGGGTAGACACCGATAAACTCATCTTT. Translating gives CALGELDPDRRYWGVDTDKLIF.